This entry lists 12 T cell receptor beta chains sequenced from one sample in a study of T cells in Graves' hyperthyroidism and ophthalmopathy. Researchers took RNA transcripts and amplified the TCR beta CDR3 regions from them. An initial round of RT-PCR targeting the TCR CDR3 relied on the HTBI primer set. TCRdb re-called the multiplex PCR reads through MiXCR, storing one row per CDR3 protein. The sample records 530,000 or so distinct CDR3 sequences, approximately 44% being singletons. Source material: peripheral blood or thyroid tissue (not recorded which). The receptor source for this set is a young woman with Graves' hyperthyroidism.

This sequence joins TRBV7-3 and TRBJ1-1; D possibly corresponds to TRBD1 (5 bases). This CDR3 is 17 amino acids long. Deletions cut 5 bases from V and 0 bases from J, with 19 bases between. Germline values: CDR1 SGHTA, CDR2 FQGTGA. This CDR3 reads CASSPDTGATLNTEAFF. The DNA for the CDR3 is TGTGCCAGCAGCCCTGACACCGGGGCCACCTTGAACACTGAAGCTTTCTTT.

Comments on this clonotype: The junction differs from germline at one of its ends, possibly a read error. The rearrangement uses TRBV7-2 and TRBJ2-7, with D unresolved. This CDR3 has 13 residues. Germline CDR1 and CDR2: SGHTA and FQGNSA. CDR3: CASSFDDSYGQYF. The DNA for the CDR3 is TGCGCCAGCAGCTTCGACGACTCCTACGGGCAGTACTTC.

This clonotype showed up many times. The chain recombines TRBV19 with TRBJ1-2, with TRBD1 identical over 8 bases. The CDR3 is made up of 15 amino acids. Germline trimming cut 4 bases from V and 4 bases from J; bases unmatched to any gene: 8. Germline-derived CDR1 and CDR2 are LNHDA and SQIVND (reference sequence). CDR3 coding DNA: TGTGCCAGTAGTAGCGGAACAGGGGGACTCTATGGCTACACCTTC. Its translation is CASSSGTGGLYGYTF.

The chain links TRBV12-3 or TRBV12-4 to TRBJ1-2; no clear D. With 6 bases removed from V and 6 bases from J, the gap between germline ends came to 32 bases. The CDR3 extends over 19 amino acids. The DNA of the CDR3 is TGTGCCAGCAGCGTAACCCCCGGAGGTGGCCAACTCCCGAAAAATGGCTACACCTTC. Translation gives CASSVTPGGGQLPKNGYTF.

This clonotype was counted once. The CDR3 sequence is CSVETDSSYNSPLHF. DNA of the CDR3: TGCAGCGTTGAAACGGATAGCTCCTATAATTCACCCCTCCACTTT. The chain has TRBV29-1 and TRBJ1-6; D is undetermined. Per germline, CDR1 SQVTM and CDR2 ANQGSEA. The CDR3 is 15 residues long. Trimming left V 2 bases short and J 0 bases short, with 8 bases between.

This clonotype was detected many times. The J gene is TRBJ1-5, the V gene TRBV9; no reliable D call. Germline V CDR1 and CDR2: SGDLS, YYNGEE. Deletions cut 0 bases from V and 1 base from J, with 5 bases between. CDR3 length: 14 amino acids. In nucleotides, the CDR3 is TGTGCCAGCAGCGTAGCAGACAGCAATCAGCCCCAGCATTTT. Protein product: CASSVADSNQPQHF.

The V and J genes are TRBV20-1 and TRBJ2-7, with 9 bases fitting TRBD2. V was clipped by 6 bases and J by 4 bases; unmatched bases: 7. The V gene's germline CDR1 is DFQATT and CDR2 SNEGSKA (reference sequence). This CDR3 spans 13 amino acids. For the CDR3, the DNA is TGCAGTGCCCCCAAGGCGGGAGGGTACGAGCAGTACTTC. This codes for CSAPKAGGYEQYF.

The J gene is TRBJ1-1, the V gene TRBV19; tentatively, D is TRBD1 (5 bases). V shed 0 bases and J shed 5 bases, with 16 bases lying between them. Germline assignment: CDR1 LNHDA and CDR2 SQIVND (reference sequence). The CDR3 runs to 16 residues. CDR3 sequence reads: CASSIDSRAKGTEAFF. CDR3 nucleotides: TGTGCCAGTAGTATAGATTCACGGGCCAAGGGGACTGAAGCTTTCTTT.

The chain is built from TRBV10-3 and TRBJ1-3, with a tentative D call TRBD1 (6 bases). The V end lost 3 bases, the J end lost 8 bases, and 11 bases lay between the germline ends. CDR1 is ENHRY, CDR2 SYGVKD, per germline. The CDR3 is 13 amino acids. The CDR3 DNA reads TGTGCCATCAGTGATAGGACAGAAGACACCATATATTTT. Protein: CAISDRTEDTIYF.

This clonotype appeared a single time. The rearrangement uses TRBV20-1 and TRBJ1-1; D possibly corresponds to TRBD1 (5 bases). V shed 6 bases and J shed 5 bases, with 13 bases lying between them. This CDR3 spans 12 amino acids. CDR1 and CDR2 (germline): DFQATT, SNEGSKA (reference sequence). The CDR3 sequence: CSAINGGTEAFF. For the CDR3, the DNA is TGCAGTGCCATTAACGGGGGGACTGAAGCTTTCTTT.

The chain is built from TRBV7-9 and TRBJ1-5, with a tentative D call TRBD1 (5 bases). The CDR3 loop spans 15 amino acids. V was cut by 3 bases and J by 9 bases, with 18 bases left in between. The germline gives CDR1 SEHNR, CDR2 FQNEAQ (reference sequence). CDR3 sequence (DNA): TGTGCCAGCAGCTTGGGCGGGCAGGGTCAACGGCCCCAGCATTTT. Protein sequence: CASSLGGQGQRPQHF.

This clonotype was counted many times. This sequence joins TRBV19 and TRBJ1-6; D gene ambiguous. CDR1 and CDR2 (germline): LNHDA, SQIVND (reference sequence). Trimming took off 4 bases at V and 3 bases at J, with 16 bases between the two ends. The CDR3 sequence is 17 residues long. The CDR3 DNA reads TGTGCCAGTAGTACACGGGAACGCCAGATCTATAATTCACCCCTCCACTTT. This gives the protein CASSTRERQIYNSPLHF.